One sample yielded the 20 T cell receptor beta chains listed below, sequenced in a study of CD8+ T cells in alopecia areata. Treatment in this sample: oral pan-JAK inhibitor, 5-10 mg twice daily. Isolated RNA was reverse transcribed into cDNA used as the sequencing template. Only in-frame clones appear in the TCRdb table, and some are missing; sequencing was by immunoSEQ multiplex PCR. The sample lists about 100,000 clones, roughly 47% occurring once. Specimen: CD8+ T cells sorted from blood, collected at week 24, from a patient treated with tofacitinib. These receptors were collected from a human donor with alopecia areata.

The chain carries TRBV27 and TRBJ1-5; 8 bases are shared with TRBD1. V was pared by 6 bases and J by 1 base, with 5 bases of the junction left unmatched. The CDR3 length is 15 residues. Per germline, CDR1 MNHEY and CDR2 SMNVEV (reference sequence). This chain's CDR3 is CASRDRAISNQPQHF. The CDR3 DNA is TGTGCCAGCAGGGACAGGGCCATCAGCAATCAGCCCCAGCATTTT.

The CDR3 loop reads CASSQGLADEQYF. The CDR3 nucleotides read TGTGCCAGCAGTCAGGGACTAGCGGACGAGCAGTACTTC. The chain links TRBV6-5 to TRBJ2-7; 11 bases agree with TRBD2. Trimming removed 5 bases from V and 5 bases from J; junction bases left unmatched: 2. Germline CDR1 and CDR2: MNHEY and SVGAGI. This CDR3 region has 13 residues.

V and J are TRBV30 and TRBJ2-5; D unresolved. Trimming stripped 5 bases from V and 7 bases from J, with 11 bases between. Germline V gene data show CDR1 as GTSNPN and CDR2 as SVGIG (reference sequence). The CDR3 has 11 residues. CDR3 in DNA: TGTGCCTGGTATTACTTGGGGACCCAGTACTTC. Translated: CAWYYLGTQYF.

The chain links TRBV29-1 to TRBJ2-1; the match to TRBD2 covers 7 bases. The germline V gene encodes CDR1 SQVTM and CDR2 ANQGSEA. The J segment lost 3 bases and the V segment lost 2 bases, leaving 4 bases of the junction unmatched. The CDR3 has 14 amino acids. This CDR3 reads CSVENGRNYNEQFF. In DNA form, the CDR3 reads TGCAGCGTTGAAAACGGGAGGAACTACAATGAGCAGTTCTTC.

This chain links TRBV4-1 with TRBJ2-7, with TRBD2 identical over 8 bases. V lost 1 base to trimming and J lost 0 bases; unmatched junction nucleotides: 5. From germline, CDR1 is MGHRA and CDR2 YSYEKL. This CDR3 has 16 residues. CDR3 sequence reads: CASSQVGGRSSYEQYF. The CDR3, as DNA: TGCGCCAGCAGCCAAGTGGGCGGGAGGAGCTCCTACGAGCAGTACTTC.

The CDR3 region is CASSQRARWISNQPQHF. The DNA for the CDR3 is TGTGCCAGCAGCCAAAGGGCTAGGTGGATTAGCAATCAGCCCCAGCATTTT. V and J are TRBV7-2 and TRBJ1-5; D is undetermined. Germline lookup yields CDR1 SGHTA and CDR2 FQGNSA. This CDR3 is built from 17 residues. Trimming removed 5 bases from V and 0 bases from J, with 17 bases in between.

The V call is TRBV4-3, the J call TRBJ2-3; 7 bases align to TRBD2. The germline gives CDR1 LGHNA, CDR2 YSLEER. CDR3 length: 15 amino acids. V lost 4 bases to trimming and J lost 2 bases; unmatched junction nucleotides: 6. The CDR3 here is CASSPGGGVTDTQYF. The CDR3 bases are TGCGCCAGCAGCCCGGGAGGTGGGGTCACAGATACGCAGTATTTT.

The rearrangement links TRBV7-9 to TRBJ2-7; 11 bases align to TRBD2. J lost 7 bases, V lost 7 bases, and 6 bases had no gene match. Germline V gene sequence: CDR1 SEHNR, CDR2 FQNEAQ (reference sequence). The CDR3 extends over 13 amino acids. CDR3 region: CASKLLAGEEQYF. The CDR3 nucleotides are TGTGCCAGCAAATTACTAGCGGGAGAAGAGCAGTACTTC. Full variable domain (rest looked up from reference TRBV7-9 and TRBJ2-7): DTGVSQNPRHKITKRGQNVTFRCDPISEHNRLYWYRQTLGQGPEFLTYFQNEAQLEKSRLLSDRFSAERPKGSFSTLEIQRTEQGDSAMYLCASKLLAGEEQYFGPGTRLTVT.

This clone was counted a few times. The chain is built from TRBV9 and TRBJ2-3; D uncertain. The CDR3 is 14 residues long. Trimming removed 0 bases at V and 4 bases at J, with 9 bases between. Germline CDR1 is SGDLS and CDR2 is YYNGEE. CDR3 in DNA: TGTGCCAGCAGCGTAGGGGTAAATCCAGATACGCAGTATTTT. Translating it yields CASSVGVNPDTQYF.

The CDR3 region has the DNA TGTGCCAGCAGTTACTCATCTTCACCCGACTCCATGGAGCAGTACTTC. This gives the protein CASSYSSSPDSMEQYF. The gene calls are TRBV6-5 and TRBJ2-7, with D unclear. Trimming left V 0 bases short and J 7 bases short, with 19 bases between. Germline CDR1 and CDR2: MNHEY and SVGAGI. CDR3 length equals 16 residues.

This sequence joins TRBV6-1 and TRBJ2-2, with 9 bases that match TRBD2. Germline V gives CDR1 MNHNS, CDR2 SASEGT. V dropped 6 bases and J dropped 0; count of bases not matched to a gene: 2. The CDR3 is 15 amino acids. The CDR3 protein is CASSLAGANTGELFF. The CDR3 DNA sequence: TGTGCCAGCAGCTTAGCGGGAGCGAACACCGGGGAGCTGTTTTTT.

The V gene is TRBV29-1, the J gene TRBJ2-1; D is possibly TRBD1 (8 bases). The germline V gene has CDR1 SQVTM and CDR2 ANQGSEA. This CDR3 is built from 14 residues. V gave up 4 bases and J gave up 6 bases, with 16 bases separating them. In DNA, the CDR3 is TGCAGCGTTGTGGACAGGGAGGGTTTCAATGAGCAGTTCTTC. Its translation: CSVVDREGFNEQFF.

This clone came up a few times. V and J are TRBV30 and TRBJ2-6; unclear D gene. The germline V and J ends were trimmed by 1 base and 2 bases, with 15 bases remaining between them. This CDR3 spans 17 amino acids. The V gene's germline CDR1 is GTSNPN and CDR2 SVGIG (reference sequence). As DNA, the CDR3 is TGTGCCTGGAGTGGGACGGCGGTGAAGACTGGGGCCAACGTCCTGACTTTC. Translating gives CAWSGTAVKTGANVLTF.

Written as DNA, the CDR3 is TGTGCCACCAGCAGAGATGCACAGGGGCCCCAGTACTTC. Protein: CATSRDAQGPQYF. The rearrangement joins TRBV15 to TRBJ2-5; 7 bases line up with TRBD1. The CDR3 loop spans 13 amino acids. Trimming removed 0 bases from V and 9 bases from J; junction bases left unmatched: 4. The germline V gene encodes CDR1 LNHNV and CDR2 YYDKDF (reference sequence).

V usage is TRBV9 and J usage is TRBJ2-3; perhaps TRBD2 as D (5 bases). This CDR3 spans 13 amino acids. Germline V lookup: CDR1 SGDLS, CDR2 YYNGEE. V lost 5 bases and J 3 bases, leaving 10 bases between the germline ends. The CDR3, as DNA: TGTGCCAGCAGTGAGTCGGGGACAGATACGCAGTATTTT. This gives the protein CASSESGTDTQYF.

This clone has more than one count but fewer than ten. CDR3 in amino acids: CASSSRTGEAGELFF. The CDR3 nucleotides are TGTGCCAGCAGCTCCCGGACAGGGGAGGCCGGGGAGCTGTTTTTT. The rearrangement uses TRBV7-3 and TRBJ2-2, with 9 bases identical to TRBD1. CDR1 and CDR2 from the germline V gene are SGHTA and FQGTGA. Germline trimming cut 4 bases from V and 6 bases from J; bases unmatched to any gene: 6. The CDR3 spans 15 residues.

V and J are TRBV28 and TRBJ2-5, with D possibly being TRBD1 (6 bases). This CDR3 is built from 15 residues. CDR1 and CDR2 from the germline V gene are MDHEN and SYDVKM. The ends were cut back, 4 bases at V and 5 bases at J, with 17 bases in the middle. The CDR3 reads CASSSPRTAWETQYF. The CDR3 DNA reads TGTGCCAGCAGTTCTCCGCGGACAGCCTGGGAGACCCAGTACTTC.

The rearrangement uses TRBV7-8 and TRBJ2-7; maybe TRBD1 (6 bases). Trimming left V 10 bases short and J 0 bases short, with 13 bases between. The germline V gene encodes CDR1 SGHVS and CDR2 FQNEAQ. The CDR3 is 13 residues long. This CDR3 is CATIGQSSYEQYF. In DNA form, the CDR3 reads TGTGCCACCATCGGACAGAGCTCCTACGAGCAGTACTTC. The variable domain in full, completed from reference TRBV7-8 and TRBJ2-7, reads GAGVSQSPRYKVAKRGQDVALRCDPISGHVSLFWYQQALGQGPEFLTYFQNEAQLDKSGLPSDRFFAERPEGSVSTLKIQRTQQEDSAVYLCATIGQSSYEQYFGPGTRLTVT.

Ten or more counts support this clone. Additional DNA sequences in this sample encode the identical CDR3. V and J are TRBV4-1 and TRBJ2-1; 9 bases map to TRBD1. The germline CDR1 and CDR2 sequences are MGHRA and YSYEKL. This CDR3 spans 16 amino acids. Losses at the gene ends were 0 bases for V and 6 bases for J; bases not matched to a gene: 6. The CDR3 sequence is CASSQDLGQGFNEQFF. The CDR3 coding sequence is TGCGCCAGCAGCCAAGATCTGGGACAGGGCTTCAATGAGCAGTTCTTC.

In regard to this clone: The same CDR3 can be traced to other DNA sequences in this sample. The V and J genes are TRBV4-1 and TRBJ2-7, with TRBD2 matching 7 bases. Losses at the gene ends were 1 base for V and 0 bases for J; bases not matched to a gene: 3. In germline, CDR1 is MGHRA, CDR2 YSYEKL. This CDR3 comprises 15 residues. CDR3 sequence: CASSQGLAVSYEQYF. In DNA form, the CDR3 reads TGCGCCAGCAGCCAAGGCCTAGCGGTCTCCTACGAGCAGTACTTC.